Sequencing of this T cell receptor beta chain was carried out in a study of blood T cell repertoires in COVID-19. As for the study in general: Samples of COVID-19 (acute and convalescent) were obtained from the United States, Italy and Spain.

V was trimmed by 4 bases and J by 6 bases, leaving 15 bases between them. Germline V gene data show CDR1 as LGHDT and CDR2 as YNNKEL (reference sequence). This CDR3 comprises 14 residues. The protocol was immunoSEQ multiplex PCR, while the TCRdb copy is restricted to in-frame clones and leaves out a portion. The sample has 150,000 or so clones; 70% to 90% are singletons. The sequence was obtained from a woman younger than 45 with acute COVID-19. What was sequenced was PBMCs or T cells enriched from blood (not recorded which). V gene TRBV3-1 (or the pseudogene TRBV3-2) combines with J gene TRBJ1-1; D is undetermined. Written as DNA, the CDR3 is TGTGCCAGCAGCCGTCCCGGGTTTGACGCTGAAGCTTTCTTT. Protein: CASSRPGFDAEAFF.